The 10 T cell receptor beta chains presented below share a single source sample, sequenced in a study of blood T cell repertoires in COVID-19. Generated by immunoSEQ multiplex PCR, the TCRdb table keeps only in-frame clones and is missing some. This sample yields approximately 410,000 clones, of which 86% are seen a single time; over 1.3% belongs to the top ten. Source material: peripheral blood. The receptors here all came from a woman in her 30s with active or convalescent COVID-19.

The chain has TRBV30 and TRBJ2-5; maybe TRBD1 (5 bases). This CDR3 comprises 12 residues. Trimming cost V 1 base and J 9 bases, with 12 bases left between them. Per the germline V gene, CDR1 is GTSNPN and CDR2 is SVGIG (reference sequence). CDR3: CAWSGSKGAQYF. The CDR3 DNA is TGTGCCTGGAGTGGGTCAAAAGGGGCCCAGTACTTC.

This CDR3 reads CASSQGTGGDTIYF. CDR3 bases: TGTGCCAGCAGCCAAGGGACAGGGGGTGACACCATATATTTT. The rearrangement joins TRBV3-1 (or the pseudogene TRBV3-2) to TRBJ1-3; 10 bases line up with TRBD1. CDR3 length equals 14 residues. Germline CDR1 reads LGHDT; CDR2 reads YNNKEL (reference sequence). V lost 1 base, J lost 8 bases, and 2 bases stayed unmatched.

The chain employs TRBV18 and TRBJ1-2, with D perhaps TRBD1 (6 bases). V shed 2 bases and J shed 1 base, with 11 bases lying between them. The CDR3 has 15 amino acids. Per the germline V gene, CDR1 is KGHSH and CDR2 is LQKENI. The CDR3 DNA reads as TGTGCCAGCTCACCAGGTCCCAGGGGTAACTATGGCTACACCTTC. Translation: CASSPGPRGNYGYTF.

This chain connects TRBV7-2 to TRBJ1-5, with 9 bases matching TRBD1. From germline, CDR1 is SGHTA and CDR2 FQGNSA. The CDR3 length is 16 residues. Trimming at V came to 5 bases and at J to 6 bases, leaving 11 bases not matched to a gene. This CDR3 reads CASSMGQGEGFQPQHF. DNA of the CDR3: TGTGCCAGCAGCATGGGACAGGGAGAAGGTTTTCAGCCCCAGCATTTT.

V and J are TRBV5-1 and TRBJ2-1; maybe TRBD1 (5 bases). The CDR3 extends over 13 amino acids. Germline V gene data show CDR1 as SGHRS and CDR2 as YFSETQ. Trimming stripped 3 bases from V and 2 bases from J, with 6 bases between. CDR3 in amino acids: CASSWTTYNEQFF. The CDR3 region has the DNA TGCGCCAGCAGCTGGACAACCTACAATGAGCAGTTCTTC.

The gene calls are TRBV4-1 and TRBJ2-1; D possibly corresponds to TRBD1 (6 bases). V lost 1 base and J lost 9, with 16 bases in between. CDR1 and CDR2 (germline): MGHRA, YSYEKL. CDR3 length equals 15 residues. The CDR3 spells CASSQVLVAQGEQFF. The CDR3 bases are TGCGCCAGCAGCCAAGTATTGGTCGCACAGGGTGAGCAGTTCTTC.

The chain is built from TRBV11-2 and TRBJ1-5; D is possibly TRBD1 (5 bases). This CDR3 spans 17 amino acids. V was trimmed by 0 bases and J by 0 bases, leaving 12 bases between them. CDR1 is SGHAT, CDR2 FQNNGV, per germline. The CDR3 reads CASSLDEPGNSNQPQHF. In DNA, the CDR3 is TGTGCCAGCAGCTTAGATGAGCCAGGGAATAGCAATCAGCCCCAGCATTTT.

CDR3 sequence (DNA): TGTGCCAGCTGCAGGGAAGTTACCTATGGCTACACCTTC. Translated, it gives CASCREVTYGYTF. V is TRBV12-3 or TRBV12-4 and J is TRBJ1-2; tentatively, D is TRBD1 (5 bases). The CDR3 sequence is 13 residues long. The ends were cut back, 8 bases at V and 4 bases at J, with 14 bases in the middle.

The genes are TRBV9 and TRBJ1-1; the D gene is possibly TRBD1 (5 bases). Trimming shortened V by 4 bases and J by 0 bases, and 16 bases separated the two germline ends. The CDR3 spans 16 residues. CDR1 is SGDLS, CDR2 YYNGEE, per germline. For the CDR3, the DNA is TGTGCCAGCAGCACTCAAAAGGACATTATGAACACTGAAGCTTTCTTT. This translates into CASSTQKDIMNTEAFF. The full variable domain, its missing parts supplied by reference TRBV9 and TRBJ1-1, is DSGVTQTPKHLITATGQRVTLRCSPRSGDLSVYWYQQSLDQGLQFLIQYYNGEERAKGNILERFSAQQFPDLHSELNLSSLELGDSALYFCASSTQKDIMNTEAFFGQGTRLTVV.

This clone was picked up one time. CDR3 loop: CASSHDHPSGGPYGYTF. The CDR3 DNA reads as TGTGCCAGCAGCCACGATCACCCTTCAGGGGGCCCCTATGGCTACACCTTC. V is TRBV7-9 and J is TRBJ1-2; 8 positions agree with TRBD1. After removal of 5 bases from V and 4 bases from J, the junction contained 15 bases not matched to a gene. CDR3 size: 17 residues. In germline, CDR1 is SEHNR, CDR2 FQNEAQ (reference sequence).